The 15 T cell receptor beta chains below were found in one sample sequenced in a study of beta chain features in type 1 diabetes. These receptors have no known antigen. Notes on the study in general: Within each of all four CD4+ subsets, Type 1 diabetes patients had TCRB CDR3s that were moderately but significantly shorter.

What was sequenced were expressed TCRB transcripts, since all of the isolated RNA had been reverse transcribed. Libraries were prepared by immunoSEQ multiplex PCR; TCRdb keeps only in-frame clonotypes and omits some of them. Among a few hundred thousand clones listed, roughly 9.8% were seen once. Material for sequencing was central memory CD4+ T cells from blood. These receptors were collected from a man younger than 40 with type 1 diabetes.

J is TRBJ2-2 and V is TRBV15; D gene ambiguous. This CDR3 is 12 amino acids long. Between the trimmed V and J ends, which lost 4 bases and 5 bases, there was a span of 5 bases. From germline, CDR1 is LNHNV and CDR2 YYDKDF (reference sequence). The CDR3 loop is CATSKKTGELFF. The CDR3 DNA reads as TGTGCCACCAGCAAGAAAACCGGGGAGCTGTTTTTT.

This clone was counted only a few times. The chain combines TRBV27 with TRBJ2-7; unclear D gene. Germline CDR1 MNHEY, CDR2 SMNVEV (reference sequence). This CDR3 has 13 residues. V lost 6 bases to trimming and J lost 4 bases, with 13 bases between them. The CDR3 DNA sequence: TGTGCCAGCAGCCTAACGAGGTCATACGAGCAGTACTTC. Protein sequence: CASSLTRSYEQYF.

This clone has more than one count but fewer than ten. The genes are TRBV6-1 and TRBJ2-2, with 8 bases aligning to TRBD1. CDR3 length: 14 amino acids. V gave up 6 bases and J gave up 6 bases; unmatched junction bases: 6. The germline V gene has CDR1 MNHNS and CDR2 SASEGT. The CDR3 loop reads CASRTGGRAGELFF. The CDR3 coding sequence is TGTGCCAGCAGAACAGGGGGTAGGGCCGGGGAGCTGTTTTTT.

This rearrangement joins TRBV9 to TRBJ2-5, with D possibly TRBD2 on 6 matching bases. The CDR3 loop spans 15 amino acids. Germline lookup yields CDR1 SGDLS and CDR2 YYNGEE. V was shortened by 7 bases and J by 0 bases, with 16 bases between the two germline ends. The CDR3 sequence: CASASLGGYQETQYF. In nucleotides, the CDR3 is TGTGCCAGCGCATCCCTCGGGGGTTACCAAGAGACCCAGTACTTC.

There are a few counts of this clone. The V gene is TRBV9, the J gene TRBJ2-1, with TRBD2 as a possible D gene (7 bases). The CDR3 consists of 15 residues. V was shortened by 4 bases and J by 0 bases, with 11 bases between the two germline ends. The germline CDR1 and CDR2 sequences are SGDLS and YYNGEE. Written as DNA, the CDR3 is TGTGCCAGCAGCTTAGGGGGGGACTCCTACAATGAGCAGTTCTTC. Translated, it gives CASSLGGDSYNEQFF.

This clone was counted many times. DNA of the CDR3: TGCAGCGCGGGGCGGGAAGCAGAGCAGTACTTC. Its translation: CSAGREAEQYF. V usage is TRBV29-1 and J usage is TRBJ2-7; a possible D gene is TRBD2 (6 bases). Germline V CDR1 and CDR2: SQVTM, ANQGSEA. This CDR3 comprises 11 residues. Trimming left V 7 bases short and J 7 bases short, with 14 bases between.

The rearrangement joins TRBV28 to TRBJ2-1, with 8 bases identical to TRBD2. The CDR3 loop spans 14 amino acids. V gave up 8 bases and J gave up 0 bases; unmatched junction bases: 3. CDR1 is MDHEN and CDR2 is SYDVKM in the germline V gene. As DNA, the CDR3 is TGTGCCAGCGTGCGGGAGGCCTCCTACAATGAGCAGTTCTTC. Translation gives CASVREASYNEQFF.

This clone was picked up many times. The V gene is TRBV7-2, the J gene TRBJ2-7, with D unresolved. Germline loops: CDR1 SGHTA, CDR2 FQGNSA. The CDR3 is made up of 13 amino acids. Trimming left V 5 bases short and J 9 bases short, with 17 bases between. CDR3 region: CASSRALPTRQYF. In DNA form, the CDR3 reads TGTGCCAGCAGCCGGGCCCTTCCTACGAGGCAGTACTTC.

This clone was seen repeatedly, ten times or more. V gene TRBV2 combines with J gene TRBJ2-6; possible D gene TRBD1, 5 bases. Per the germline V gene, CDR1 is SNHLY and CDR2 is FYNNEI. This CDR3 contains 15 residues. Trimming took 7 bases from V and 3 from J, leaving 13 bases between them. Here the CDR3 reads CASKAGRNGANVLTF. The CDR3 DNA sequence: TGTGCCAGCAAAGCAGGGCGGAATGGGGCCAACGTCCTGACTTTC.

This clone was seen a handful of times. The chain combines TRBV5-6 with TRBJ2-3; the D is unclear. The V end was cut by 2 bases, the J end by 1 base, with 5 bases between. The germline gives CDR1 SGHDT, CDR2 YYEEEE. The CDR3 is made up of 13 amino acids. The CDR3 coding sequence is TGTGCCAGCAGCTTATTTCGCACAGATACGCAGTATTTT. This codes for CASSLFRTDTQYF.

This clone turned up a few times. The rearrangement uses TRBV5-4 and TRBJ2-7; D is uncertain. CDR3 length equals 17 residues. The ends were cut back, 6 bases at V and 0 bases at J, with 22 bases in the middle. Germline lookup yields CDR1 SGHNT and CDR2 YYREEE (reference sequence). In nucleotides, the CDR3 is TGTGCCAGCACCGACTCAAAAAATCAGCGATCCTCCTACGAGCAGTACTTC. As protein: CASTDSKNQRSSYEQYF.

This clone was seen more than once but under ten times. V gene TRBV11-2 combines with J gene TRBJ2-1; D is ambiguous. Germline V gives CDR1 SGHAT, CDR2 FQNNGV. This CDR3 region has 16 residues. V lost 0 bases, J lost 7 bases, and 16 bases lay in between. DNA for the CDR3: TGTGCCAGCAGCTTAGATCGATTACAGCTCGGAAATGAGCAGTTCTTC. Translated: CASSLDRLQLGNEQFF.

This CDR3 reads CASSVVGHTNTEAFF. Here the CDR3 DNA reads TGTGCCAGCAGCGTAGTAGGGCATACGAACACTGAAGCTTTCTTT. V gene TRBV9 combines with J gene TRBJ1-1; D ambiguous. The CDR3 is 15 amino acids. The germline CDR1 and CDR2 sequences are SGDLS and YYNGEE. Trimming stripped 0 bases from V and 1 base from J, with 10 bases between.

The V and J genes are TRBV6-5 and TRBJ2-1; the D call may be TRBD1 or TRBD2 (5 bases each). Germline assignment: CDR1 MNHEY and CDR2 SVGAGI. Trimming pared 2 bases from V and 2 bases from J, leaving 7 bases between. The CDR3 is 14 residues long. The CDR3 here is CASSYGGTYNEQFF. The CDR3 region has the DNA TGTGCCAGCAGTTACGGGGGTACCTACAATGAGCAGTTCTTC.

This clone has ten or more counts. This CDR3 is CAINQGENNEQFF. CDR3 sequence (DNA): TGTGCCATCAACCAGGGAGAGAACAATGAGCAGTTCTTC. The chain links TRBV10-3 to TRBJ2-1; either TRBD1 or TRBD2 may supply D (5 bases each). The CDR3 has 13 amino acids. The germline gives CDR1 ENHRY, CDR2 SYGVKD. Trimming left V 7 bases short and J 5 bases short, with 12 bases between.